The rows below give T cell receptor beta chains drawn from one sample of a study of blood T cell repertoires in COVID-19. Repertoires were generated with immunoSEQ multiplex PCR, while TCRdb's copy carries only in-frame clones and drops some. The sample lists about 150,000 clones; about 90% were seen once. Sequences were obtained from peripheral blood. The receptors shown here come from a man aged 45 to 65 with acute or convalescent COVID-19. Each CDR3 is given with its conserved first and last residue. D genes are given only for firm matches. Size tells how often a clone was seen (once, few, many) or the class of an expanded clone, and some rows leave it out.

clone_size	v_call	j_call	d_call	cdr3_nt	cdr3_aa
-	TRBV29-1	TRBJ1-2	-	TGCAGCGTCTATGTCGAAGGCGGAGGCTACACCTTC	CSVYVEGGGYTF
-	TRBV9	TRBJ2-7	TRBD1	TGTGCCAGCAGCGTAGGATGGGACAGGGAAAGTTACGAGCAGTACTTC	CASSVGWDRESYEQYF
-	TRBV4-1	TRBJ1-1	-	TGCGCCAGCAGCCAAGAGGCAGGAGGGCGGACTGAAGCTTTCTTT	CASSQEAGGRTEAFF
-	TRBV30	TRBJ1-2	TRBD1	TGTGCCTGGAGTGTACAGGGGGATGGCTACACCTTC	CAWSVQGDGYTF
-	TRBV7-8	TRBJ2-3	-	TGTGCCAGCAGCTTAATGAGGGTGAGACGGACAGATACGCAGTATTTT	CASSLMRVRRTDTQYF
-	TRBV19	TRBJ1-4	TRBD1	TGTGCCAGTAGAAAACAGGGGGCCGTGAACCTTAATGAAAAACTGTTTTTT	CASRKQGAVNLNEKLFF
-	TRBV6-5	TRBJ2-3	TRBD2	TGTGCCAGCGGAGCGATAGCGGGAGGAAAATCTGCGCAGTATTTT	CASGAIAGGKSAQYF
-	TRBV29-1	TRBJ1-1	-	TGCAGCGTGGGGGGTATAGGGATGAACACTGAAGCTTTCTTT	CSVGGIGMNTEAFF
-	TRBV7-2	TRBJ1-6	-	TGTGCCAGCAGCTTGGGGGCGTCACCCCTCCACTTT	CASSLGASPLHF
-	TRBV19	TRBJ1-2	-	TGTGCCAGTAGTAAGGGGGAAGGGAGTGGAGGACGGTTTGGCTACACCTTC	CASSKGEGSGGRFGYTF
-	TRBV6-5	TRBJ2-6	-	TGTGCCAGCAGACAGACAGCAGCCAACGTCCTGACTTTC	CASRQTAANVLTF
-	TRBV6-2/TRBV6-3	TRBJ1-2	-	TGTGCCAGCAGTTACGAGGATTGGGGCCACACCCGTTATGGCTACACCTTC	CASSYEDWGHTRYGYTF
-	TRBV3-1/TRBV3-2	TRBJ1-2	-	TGTGCCAGCAGCCGCGACATCAGCTATGGCTACACCTTC	CASSRDISYGYTF
-	TRBV11-2	TRBJ2-4	-	TGTGCCAGCAGCTTCGTTAGATCGGGCAAAAACATTCAGTACTTC	CASSFVRSGKNIQYF
-	TRBV3-1/TRBV3-2	TRBJ1-1	-	TGTGCCAGCAGCCAAGCGGGTTACACTGAAGCTTTCTTT	CASSQAGYTEAFF
-	TRBV7-2	TRBJ1-5	-	TGTGCCAGCAGCCCGGGACACAATAGCAATCAGCCCCAGCATTTT	CASSPGHNSNQPQHF
-	TRBV7-6	TRBJ2-7	TRBD1	TGTGCCAGCAGCCCAGGCCAGGGGGCCAGGGGTGAGCAGTACTTC	CASSPGQGARGEQYF
few	TRBV7-2	TRBJ2-3	TRBD2	TGTGCCAGCAGCCCGGGACTAGCTGATAATACGCAGTATTTT	CASSPGLADNTQYF
-	TRBV2	TRBJ1-1	TRBD1	TGTGCCAGCAGGAGGGACAGGGGGCCAGGGAACACTGAAGCTTTCTTT	CASRRDRGPGNTEAFF
-	TRBV24-1	TRBJ2-2	TRBD1	TGTGCCACCAGTGACACCCGAGAGAGACAGGGGGCGAACGGGGAGCTGTTTTTT	CATSDTRERQGANGELFF
-	TRBV7-9	TRBJ1-1	TRBD1	TGTGCCAGCAGCTCCTTAGGACAGGTTTTGACTGAAGCTTTCTTT	CASSSLGQVLTEAFF
-	TRBV4-2	TRBJ2-3	-	TGTGCCAGCAGCCCTCAGCGCAATAGCGCCCAGAAGGCGGCAGATACGCAGTATTTT	CASSPQRNSAQKAADTQYF
-	TRBV27	TRBJ2-7	-	TGTGCCAGCAGTACCCCCAGGGGAAACACCTACGAGCAGTACTTC	CASSTPRGNTYEQYF
-	TRBV5-1	TRBJ2-7	-	TGCGCCAGCAGCCCCCAGGGAAGTTACGAGCAGTACTTC	CASSPQGSYEQYF
-	TRBV3-1/TRBV3-2	TRBJ1-1	TRBD1	TGTGCCAGCAGCCGGCCCTCTCCCCAGGGGGATACTGAAGCTTTCTTT	CASSRPSPQGDTEAFF
once	TRBV4-3	TRBJ2-1	TRBD1	TGCGCCAGCAGCCATGGACAGGGGGTGTCCAATGAGCAGTTCTTC	CASSHGQGVSNEQFF
-	TRBV6-1	TRBJ2-5	TRBD1	TGTGCCAGCAGTGAACCAGGGGGACGGTCAGAGACCCAGTACTTC	CASSEPGGRSETQYF
-	TRBV9	TRBJ2-2	TRBD1	TGTGCCAGCAGCCCCCGGACAGGGCGCAACACCGGGGAGCTGTTTTTT	CASSPRTGRNTGELFF
-	TRBV30	TRBJ2-1	TRBD2	TGTGCCTGGAGTAGGGAGGGGTATTCTCGGGGTGAGCAGTTCTTC	CAWSREGYSRGEQFF
-	TRBV4-1	TRBJ2-5	-	TGCGCCAGCAGCCAAGAACCGGGAGTGGAGACCCAGTACTTC	CASSQEPGVETQYF
-	TRBV7-9	TRBJ1-6	-	TGTGCCAGCAGCTTAGGCTCGGCGGGGGCGCGGAATTCACCCCTCCACTTT	CASSLGSAGARNSPLHF
-	TRBV20-1	TRBJ2-7	-	TGCAGTGCTAGAGTCCAGGACGAGCAGTACTTC	CSARVQDEQYF
-	TRBV27	TRBJ1-2	-	TGTGCCAGCAGTCCGACCCCCGACATCTATGGCTACACCTTC	CASSPTPDIYGYTF
-	TRBV12-3/TRBV12-4	TRBJ2-5	-	TGTGCCAGCAGGTACGCAGGTTCCGAGACCCAGTACTTC	CASRYAGSETQYF
-	TRBV6-5	TRBJ1-4	TRBD1	TGTGCCAGCACCGAAGGGACAGGCGGGAATGAAAAACTGTTTTTT	CASTEGTGGNEKLFF
-	TRBV7-9	TRBJ1-2	-	TGTGCCAGCAGCTTAGGGGGAGGTGGCTACACCTTC	CASSLGGGGYTF
-	TRBV7-9	TRBJ1-1	-	TGTGCCAGCAGCTTAGCTTTGAGCCTGAACACTGAAGCTTTCTTT	CASSLALSLNTEAFF
-	TRBV19	TRBJ2-5	TRBD2	TGTGCCAGTAGTGCTAGCGGGACCCAGTACTTC	CASSASGTQYF
-	TRBV3-1/TRBV3-2	TRBJ2-7	-	TGTGCCAGCAGCCAAGAGTTCGCAGGGGTCGAGCAGTACTTC	CASSQEFAGVEQYF
-	TRBV5-1	TRBJ2-3	-	TGCGCCAGCAGCTTAGGTCTAGCTGAGACAGATACGCAGTATTTT	CASSLGLAETDTQYF